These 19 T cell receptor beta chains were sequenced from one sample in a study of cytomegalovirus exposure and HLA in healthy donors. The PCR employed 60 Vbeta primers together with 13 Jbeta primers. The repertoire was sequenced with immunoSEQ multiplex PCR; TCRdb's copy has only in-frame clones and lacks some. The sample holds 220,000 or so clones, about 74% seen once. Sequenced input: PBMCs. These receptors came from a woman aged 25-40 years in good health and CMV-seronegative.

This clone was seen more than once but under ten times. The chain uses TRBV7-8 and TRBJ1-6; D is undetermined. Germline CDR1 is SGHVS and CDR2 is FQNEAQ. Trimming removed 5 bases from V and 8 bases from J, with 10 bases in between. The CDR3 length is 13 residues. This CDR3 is CASSLLGDSPLHF. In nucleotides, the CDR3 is TGTGCCAGCAGCCTCCTCGGGGATTCACCCCTCCACTTT.

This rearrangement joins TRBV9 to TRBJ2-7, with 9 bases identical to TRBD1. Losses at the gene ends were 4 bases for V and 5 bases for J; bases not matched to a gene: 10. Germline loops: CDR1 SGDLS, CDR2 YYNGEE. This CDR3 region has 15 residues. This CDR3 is CASSPRDRAHHEQYF. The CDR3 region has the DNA TGTGCCAGCAGCCCGAGGGACAGGGCGCACCACGAGCAGTACTTC.

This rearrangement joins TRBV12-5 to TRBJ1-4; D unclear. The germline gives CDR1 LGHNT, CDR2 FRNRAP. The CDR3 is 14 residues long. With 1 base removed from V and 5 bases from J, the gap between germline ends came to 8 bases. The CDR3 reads CASGLGSQNEKLFF. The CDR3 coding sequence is TGTGCTAGTGGTTTGGGGTCCCAGAATGAAAAACTGTTTTTT.

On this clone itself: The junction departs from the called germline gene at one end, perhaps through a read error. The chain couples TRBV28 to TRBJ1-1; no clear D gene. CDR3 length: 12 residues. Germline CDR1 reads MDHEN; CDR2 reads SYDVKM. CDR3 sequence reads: CASSLARLRFEF. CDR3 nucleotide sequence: TGTGCCAGCAGTTTAGCCCGCCTGAGGTTTGAATTT.

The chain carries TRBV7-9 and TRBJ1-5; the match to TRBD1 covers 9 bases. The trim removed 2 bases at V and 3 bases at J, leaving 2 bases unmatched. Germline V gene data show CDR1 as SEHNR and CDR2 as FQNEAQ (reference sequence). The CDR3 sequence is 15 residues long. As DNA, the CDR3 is TGTGCCAGCAGCTTAACAGGGGGCTTCAATCAGCCCCAGCATTTT. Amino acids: CASSLTGGFNQPQHF.

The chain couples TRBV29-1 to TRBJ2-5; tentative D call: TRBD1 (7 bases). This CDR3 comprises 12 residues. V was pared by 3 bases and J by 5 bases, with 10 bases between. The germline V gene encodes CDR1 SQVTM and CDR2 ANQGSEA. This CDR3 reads CSVDRGRETQYF. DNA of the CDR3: TGCAGCGTTGACAGGGGGAGGGAGACCCAGTACTTC.

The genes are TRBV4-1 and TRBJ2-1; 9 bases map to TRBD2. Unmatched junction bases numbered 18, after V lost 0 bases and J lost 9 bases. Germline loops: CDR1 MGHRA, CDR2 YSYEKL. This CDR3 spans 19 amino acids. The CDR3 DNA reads TGCGCCAGCAGCCAAGAGGTGGTAGCGGGGGCCTTTTTACAGAGTGAGCAGTTCTTC. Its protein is CASSQEVVAGAFLQSEQFF.

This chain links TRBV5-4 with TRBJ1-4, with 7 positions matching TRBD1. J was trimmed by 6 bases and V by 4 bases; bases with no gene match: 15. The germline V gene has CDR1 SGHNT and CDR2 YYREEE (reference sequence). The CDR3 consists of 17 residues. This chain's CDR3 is CASSIPVGAGGHEKLFF. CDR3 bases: TGTGCCAGCAGCATCCCCGTAGGGGCAGGGGGACATGAAAAACTGTTTTTT.

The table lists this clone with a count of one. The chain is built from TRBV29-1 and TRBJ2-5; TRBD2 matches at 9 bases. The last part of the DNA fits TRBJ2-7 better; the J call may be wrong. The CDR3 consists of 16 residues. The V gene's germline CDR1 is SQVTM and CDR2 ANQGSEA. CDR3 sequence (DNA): TGCAGCGTTGAACCGGCTAGCGGGACGGTCTCCTACGAGCAGTACTTC. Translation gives CSVEPASGTVSYEQYF.

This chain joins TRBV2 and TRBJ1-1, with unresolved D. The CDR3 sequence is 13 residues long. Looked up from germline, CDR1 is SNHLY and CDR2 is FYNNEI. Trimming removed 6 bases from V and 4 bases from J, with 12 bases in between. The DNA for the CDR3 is TGTGCCAGCAGGATGGACTTTGGCACTGAAGCTTTCTTT. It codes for CASRMDFGTEAFF. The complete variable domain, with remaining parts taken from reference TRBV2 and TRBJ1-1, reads EPEVTQTPSHQVTQMGQEVILRCVPISNHLYFYWYRQILGQKVEFLVSFYNNEISEKSEIFDDQFSVERPDGSNFTLKIRSTKLEDSAMYFCASRMDFGTEAFFGQGTRLTVV.

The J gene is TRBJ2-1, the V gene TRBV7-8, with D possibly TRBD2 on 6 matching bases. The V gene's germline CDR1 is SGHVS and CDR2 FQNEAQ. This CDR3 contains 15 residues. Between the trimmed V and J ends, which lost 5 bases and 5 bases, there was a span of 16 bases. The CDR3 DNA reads TGTGCCAGCAGCCCTCTGGCGGTAGCGGACAATGAGCAGTTCTTC. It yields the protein CASSPLAVADNEQFF.

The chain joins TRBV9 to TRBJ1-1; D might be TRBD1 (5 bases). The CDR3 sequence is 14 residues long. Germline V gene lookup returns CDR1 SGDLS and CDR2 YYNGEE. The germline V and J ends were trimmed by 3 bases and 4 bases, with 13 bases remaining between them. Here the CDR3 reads CASSAQGGGTEAFF. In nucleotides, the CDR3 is TGTGCCAGCAGCGCCCAGGGAGGAGGCACTGAAGCTTTCTTT.

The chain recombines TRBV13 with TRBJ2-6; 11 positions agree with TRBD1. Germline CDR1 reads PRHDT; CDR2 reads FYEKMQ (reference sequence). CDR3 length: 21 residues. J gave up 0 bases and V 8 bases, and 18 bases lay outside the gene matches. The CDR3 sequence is CASPGLGTGGRSSSGANVLTF. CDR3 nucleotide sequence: TGTGCCAGCCCTGGCCTCGGGACAGGGGGTAGATCGTCCTCTGGGGCCAACGTCCTGACTTTC.

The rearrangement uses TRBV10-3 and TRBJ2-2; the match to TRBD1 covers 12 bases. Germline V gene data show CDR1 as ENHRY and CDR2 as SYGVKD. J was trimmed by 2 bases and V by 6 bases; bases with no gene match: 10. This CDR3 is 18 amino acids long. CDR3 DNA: TGTGCCATCAGGGACTTGGGACAGGGGGCCCGTAACACCGGGGAGCTGTTTTTT. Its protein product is CAIRDLGQGARNTGELFF.

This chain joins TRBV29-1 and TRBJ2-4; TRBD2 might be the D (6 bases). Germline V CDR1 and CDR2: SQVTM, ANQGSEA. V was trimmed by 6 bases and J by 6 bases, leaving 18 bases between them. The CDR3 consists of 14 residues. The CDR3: CSVAEARDLNIQYF. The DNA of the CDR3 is TGCAGCGTGGCAGAAGCCCGGGACTTAAACATTCAGTACTTC.

CDR3: CASSKDGLISYEQYF. The CDR3 DNA reads as TGTGCCAGCAGTAAGGACGGACTTATCTCCTACGAGCAGTACTTC. V gene TRBV7-2 combines with J gene TRBJ2-7, with D possibly matching TRBD2 (5 bases). The germline gives CDR1 SGHTA, CDR2 FQGNSA. The ends were cut back, 6 bases at V and 0 bases at J, with 15 bases in the middle. The CDR3 loop spans 15 amino acids. Full variable domain (rest looked up from reference TRBV7-2 and TRBJ2-7): GAGVSQSPSNKVTEKGKDVELRCDPISGHTALYWYRQSLGQGLEFLIYFQGNSAPDKSGLPSDRFSAERTGGSVSTLTIQRTQQEDSAVYLCASSKDGLISYEQYFGPGTRLTVT.

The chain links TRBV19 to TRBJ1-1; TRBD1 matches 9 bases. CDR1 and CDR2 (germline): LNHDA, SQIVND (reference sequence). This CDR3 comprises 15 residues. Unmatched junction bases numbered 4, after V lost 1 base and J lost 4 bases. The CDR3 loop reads CASSIGDRVGTEAFF. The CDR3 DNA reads TGTGCCAGTAGTATAGGGGACAGGGTCGGCACTGAAGCTTTCTTT.

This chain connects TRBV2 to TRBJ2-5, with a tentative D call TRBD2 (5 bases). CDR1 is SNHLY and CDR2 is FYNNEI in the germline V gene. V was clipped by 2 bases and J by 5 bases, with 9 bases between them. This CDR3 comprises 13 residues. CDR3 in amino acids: CASSERGGETQYF. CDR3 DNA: TGTGCCAGCAGTGAACGCGGCGGGGAGACCCAGTACTTC.

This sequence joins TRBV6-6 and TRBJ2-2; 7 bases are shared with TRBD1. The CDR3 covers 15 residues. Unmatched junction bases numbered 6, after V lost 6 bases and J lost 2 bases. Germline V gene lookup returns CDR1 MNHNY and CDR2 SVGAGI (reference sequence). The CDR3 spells CASSRQGINTGELFF. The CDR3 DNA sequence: TGTGCCAGCAGCCGACAGGGAATCAACACCGGGGAGCTGTTTTTT.